This is a list of T cell receptor beta chains from one sample in a study of shared clonotypes between healthy human individuals. Generated by immunoSEQ multiplex PCR, the TCRdb table keeps only in-frame clones and is missing some. The sample has under 550,000 clones, almost 97% seen once; the top ten hold 0.06%. The sequenced sample consisted of naive CD4+ T cells sorted from blood. The receptors originated from a woman aged 30 to 39 in good health. CDR3s include the opening cysteine and the closing phenylalanine or tryptophan. Fields, in order: CDR3 length, V gene, CDR3 protein.

17 | TRBV21-1 | CASSKGLAGSQDYEQYF
17 | TRBV5-1 | CASTPTGTGTRGETQYF
15 | TRBV28 | CASSSGGRPSYEQYF
16 | TRBV5-4 | CASSSSTSGRQYEQYF
13 | TRBV7-9 | CASSPVRGTEAFF
12 | TRBV5-1 | CASSQQGEKLFF
15 | TRBV4-1 | CASSQDGTSVYEQYF
14 | TRBV5-1 | CASSSGFAQETQYF
15 | TRBV28 | CASSPSGRDQDEQYF
15 | TRBV10-3 | CAISGTARNTDTQYF
16 | TRBV19 | CASSILPGTGSDGYTF
13 | TRBV10-3 | CAISEYRDQPQHF